This T cell receptor beta chain is from a study of shared clonotypes between healthy human individuals. This clone was detected only once. Assay: immunoSEQ multiplex PCR; the TCRdb copy retains only in-frame clones and omits some. There are about 980,000 clones in the sample; about three quarters occur only once, and over 1.3% lies in the top ten. The source material was memory CD4+ T cells sorted from blood. Subset noted: CD45RA-negative fraction. The sequence was collected from a man aged 18 to 30 in good health.

CDR3 amino acids: CASSLWTTPGYTF. In DNA form, the CDR3 reads TGTGCCAGCAGCTTATGGACCACCCCTGGCTACACCTTC. This rearrangement joins TRBV11-2 to TRBJ1-2; D ambiguous. CDR3 length: 13 residues. V was trimmed by 2 bases and J by 7 bases, leaving 11 bases between them. Germline values: CDR1 SGHAT, CDR2 FQNNGV.